What follows are 5 T cell receptor beta chains derived from one specimen sequenced in a study of T cell responses to AZD1222 COVID-19 vaccine. The method was immunoSEQ multiplex PCR; TCRdb's version includes in-frame clones alone and lacks a portion of them. The table records about 190,000 clones, around 87% of them present only once. The input for sequencing was peripheral blood, taken on day 0 of MenACWY control vaccination. All receptors come from an adult in good health.

This rearrangement joins TRBV5-1 to TRBJ2-7, with D perhaps matching TRBD2 (6 bases). The CDR3 runs to 15 residues. Deletions cut 2 bases from V and 0 bases from J, with 12 bases between. Germline-derived CDR1 and CDR2 are SGHRS and YFSETQ. The CDR3 here is CASSFGGNPSYEQYF. The CDR3 DNA sequence: TGCGCCAGCAGCTTTGGAGGGAATCCCTCCTACGAGCAGTACTTC.

This sequence joins TRBV19 and TRBJ2-1; D is unclear. The CDR3 sequence is 12 residues long. Germline V gives CDR1 LNHDA, CDR2 SQIVND (reference sequence). The ends were cut back, 6 bases at V and 8 bases at J, with 11 bases in the middle. The CDR3 sequence is CASSPLEDEQFF. CDR3 DNA sequence: TGTGCCAGTAGCCCGCTAGAAGATGAGCAGTTCTTC.

The rearrangement links TRBV9 to TRBJ2-6; a possible D gene is TRBD2 (5 bases). V was pared by 0 bases and J by 0 bases, with 7 bases between. Germline V gene data show CDR1 as SGDLS and CDR2 as YYNGEE. This CDR3 is 16 amino acids long. CDR3 DNA sequence: TGTGCCAGCAGCGTAGGACGGGACTCTGGGGCCAACGTCCTGACTTTC. The encoded protein is CASSVGRDSGANVLTF.

The CDR3 nucleotides read TGTGCCACCTCCGGCTCCTTAGGACCTGAAGCTTTCTTT. It translates to CATSGSLGPEAFF. The chain recombines TRBV28 with TRBJ1-1; D is undetermined. Germline V lookup: CDR1 MDHEN, CDR2 SYDVKM. The CDR3 has 13 amino acids. V dropped 10 bases and J dropped 6 bases, with 18 bases sitting between them.

The chain has TRBV5-1 and TRBJ2-1; D is ambiguous. There are 13 residues in the CDR3. Germline V gene lookup returns CDR1 SGHRS and CDR2 YFSETQ. Between the trimmed V and J ends, which lost 4 bases and 8 bases, there was a span of 13 bases. The CDR3 region has the DNA TGCGCCAGCAGCCTACTCCAAGTGGATGAGCAGTTCTTC. Protein sequence: CASSLLQVDEQFF.